The 31 T cell receptor beta chains given below trace back to one sample, sequenced in a study of shared clonotypes between healthy human individuals. Some clones are missing from TCRdb's copy, which holds only in-frame ones; the method was immunoSEQ multiplex PCR. Of hundreds of thousands of clones in the sample, approximately 97% were seen once. In the naive CD8 group, cells lacked CD45RO and were positively selected for CCR7, so terminally differentiated effector memory CD45RA+ cells were left out. The sequenced sample was naive CD8+ T cells sorted from blood. The receptors stem from a man younger than 45 in good health.

The rearrangement uses TRBV29-1 and TRBJ2-7, with TRBD1 matching over 7 bases. The CDR3 spans 15 residues. With 0 bases clipped from V and 2 bases from J, the junction kept 7 bases outside the gene matches. CDR1 SQVTM and CDR2 ANQGSEA come from the germline V gene. CDR3 DNA sequence: TGCAGCGTTGAAGAAACAGGGGTCACCCCCTACGAGCAGTACTTC. This translates into CSVEETGVTPYEQYF.

The gene calls are TRBV19 and TRBJ1-1; D perhaps matches TRBD1 (5 bases). Germline V gene data show CDR1 as LNHDA and CDR2 as SQIVND (reference sequence). CDR3 length: 14 residues. The V gene lost 5 bases and the J gene lost 5 bases, with 15 bases spanning the gap. CDR3 amino acids: CASSLAGLETEAFF. CDR3 coding DNA: TGTGCCAGTAGTCTCGCAGGGTTGGAAACTGAAGCTTTCTTT.

The chain employs TRBV7-9 and TRBJ1-4; tentative D call: TRBD1 (6 bases). Trimming cost V 6 bases and J 3 bases, with 11 bases left between them. Per the germline V gene, CDR1 is SEHNR and CDR2 is FQNEAQ (reference sequence). This CDR3 has 14 residues. The CDR3 sequence is CASRHRDANEKLFF. DNA for the CDR3: TGTGCCAGCAGGCACAGGGATGCTAATGAAAAACTGTTTTTT.

V is TRBV27 and J is TRBJ2-1; D is unclear. Per germline, CDR1 MNHEY and CDR2 SMNVEV (reference sequence). The CDR3 loop spans 12 amino acids. Deletions cut 5 bases from V and 9 bases from J, with 11 bases between. The CDR3 region is CASSRVKGEQFF. The CDR3 DNA reads TGTGCCAGCAGTCGTGTCAAGGGTGAGCAGTTCTTC.

This chain joins TRBV2 and TRBJ2-7; D may be TRBD1 (6 bases). The ends were cut back, 7 bases at V and 5 bases at J, with 18 bases in the middle. CDR1 SNHLY and CDR2 FYNNEI come from the germline V gene. The CDR3 is made up of 14 amino acids. The CDR3 DNA reads as TGTGCCAGCACCATCGGCCAGGGGCTGAACGAGCAGTACTTC. Encoded protein: CASTIGQGLNEQYF.

This chain uses TRBV15 with TRBJ2-1, with TRBD2 matching over 7 bases. Germline CDR1 is LNHNV and CDR2 is YYDKDF (reference sequence). This CDR3 is 15 amino acids long. With V trimmed by 3 bases and J by 6 bases, 8 bases remained unmatched. For the CDR3, the DNA is TGTGCCACCAGCAGTGTGACTAGCCCCAGCAATGAGCAGTTCTTC. Encoded protein: CATSSVTSPSNEQFF.

The chain couples TRBV27 to TRBJ2-3, with a weak D call TRBD2 (5 bases). The CDR3 totals 18 residues. The germline V gene has CDR1 MNHEY and CDR2 SMNVEV (reference sequence). Trimming took 5 bases from V and 3 from J, leaving 24 bases between them. In nucleotides, the CDR3 is TGTGCCAGCAGTGAGTCCCCCGCGGAGGACGGGTTAACAGATACGCAGTATTTT. This encodes CASSESPAEDGLTDTQYF.

The chain is built from TRBV27 and TRBJ2-4; either TRBD1 or TRBD2 may fit D (6 bases each). The germline V and J ends were trimmed by 4 bases and 9 bases, with 16 bases remaining between them. CDR3 size: 14 residues. Germline values: CDR1 MNHEY, CDR2 SMNVEV (reference sequence). The CDR3 DNA reads TGTGCCAGCAGTTCTCGGGAGAGGGGGGTCATTCAGTACTTC. Protein: CASSSRERGVIQYF.

The chain carries TRBV27 and TRBJ2-3; D remains ambiguous. The germline V gene has CDR1 MNHEY and CDR2 SMNVEV (reference sequence). The V end was cut by 8 bases, the J end by 2 bases, with 8 bases between. This CDR3 spans 12 amino acids. CDR3 amino acids: CASGLPTDTQYF. CDR3 bases: TGTGCCAGCGGGCTTCCCACAGATACGCAGTATTTT.

To note about this clone: Within the sample, other DNA sequences also encode this same CDR3. The chain employs TRBV7-9 and TRBJ2-1, with 12 bases aligning to TRBD2. Germline V gene sequence: CDR1 SEHNR, CDR2 FQNEAQ (reference sequence). V shed 1 base and J 5 bases; nucleotides not matched to a gene: 0. The CDR3 runs to 15 residues. The CDR3 coding sequence is TGTGCCAGCAGCTTAGGACTAGCGGGAGACAATGAGCAGTTCTTC. Its protein product is CASSLGLAGDNEQFF.

CDR3 in amino acids: CAPRWGRPYEQYF. CDR3 nucleotides: TGTGCCCCCCGGTGGGGGCGCCCCTACGAGCAGTACTTC. The genes are TRBV28 and TRBJ2-7; a weak D match, TRBD1 (6 bases). V was pared by 11 bases and J by 2 bases, with 16 bases between. The CDR3 spans 13 residues. Germline loops: CDR1 MDHEN, CDR2 SYDVKM.

This chain connects TRBV15 to TRBJ2-7, with 14 nucleotides matching TRBD2. This CDR3 has 19 residues. The germline V gene has CDR1 LNHNV and CDR2 YYDKDF (reference sequence). Trimming took 6 bases from V and 0 from J; bases not matched to a gene: 13. Here the CDR3 reads CATRPGTSGRTMISYEQYF. The CDR3 DNA reads as TGTGCCACCAGACCAGGGACTAGCGGGAGAACTATGATCTCCTACGAGCAGTACTTC.

This rearrangement joins TRBV7-9 to TRBJ1-3; D may be TRBD1 (6 bases). Looked up from germline, CDR1 is SEHNR and CDR2 is FQNEAQ (reference sequence). The germline V and J ends were trimmed by 1 base and 0 bases, with 16 bases remaining between them. The CDR3 consists of 18 residues. This CDR3 reads CASSLGTTGPNSGNTIYF. CDR3 nucleotide sequence: TGTGCCAGCAGCTTAGGTACGACAGGTCCCAACTCTGGAAACACCATATATTTT.

V usage is TRBV27 and J usage is TRBJ2-7; D perhaps matches TRBD1 (7 bases). Germline V gene lookup returns CDR1 MNHEY and CDR2 SMNVEV (reference sequence). Trimming took off 3 bases at V and 3 bases at J, with 12 bases between the two ends. The CDR3 has 14 amino acids. The CDR3 coding sequence is TGTGCCAGCAGTTTCGCAGGGGGGTACTACGAGCAGTACTTC. This translates into CASSFAGGYYEQYF.

This clone appeared a few times. The chain is built from TRBV5-1 and TRBJ2-1, with no clear D. Germline V gives CDR1 SGHRS, CDR2 YFSETQ. This CDR3 region has 13 residues. The ends were cut back, 5 bases at V and 8 bases at J, with 14 bases in the middle. The CDR3 loop reads CASSVYGFHEQFF. The CDR3 nucleotides read TGCGCCAGCAGTGTCTACGGTTTCCATGAGCAGTTCTTC.

The chain is built from TRBV28 and TRBJ2-3; TRBD2 matches 8 bases. This CDR3 has 16 residues. The germline gives CDR1 MDHEN, CDR2 SYDVKM. Trimming cost V 3 bases and J 5 bases; bases outside gene matches: 10. CDR3 sequence: CASSFLSPAGGDTQYF. The CDR3 bases are TGTGCCAGCAGTTTCCTAAGCCCCGCGGGGGGAGATACGCAGTATTTT. Supplemented by reference TRBV28 and TRBJ2-3, the full variable domain reads DVKVTQSSRYLVKRTGEKVFLECVQDMDHENMFWYRQDPGLGLRLIYFSYDVKMKEKGDIPEGYSVSREKKERFSLILESASTNQTSMYLCASSFLSPAGGDTQYFGPGTRLTVL.

The chain employs TRBV28 and TRBJ2-5; D is unresolved. Germline loops: CDR1 MDHEN, CDR2 SYDVKM. The CDR3 spans 15 residues. Between the trimmed V and J ends, which lost 6 bases and 1 base, there was a span of 15 bases. CDR3 DNA sequence: TGTGCCAGCAGCCCCCGTCTAGGTCTCCAAGAGACCCAGTACTTC. This encodes CASSPRLGLQETQYF.

The chain employs TRBV15 and TRBJ1-2; 8 nucleotides match TRBD1. The germline V gene encodes CDR1 LNHNV and CDR2 YYDKDF (reference sequence). The V gene end was trimmed by 5 bases and the J gene end by 4 bases; junction bases not matched to a gene: 9. The CDR3 length is 15 residues. This chain's CDR3 is CATSSPEQGGYGYTF. The CDR3 DNA reads TGTGCCACCAGCTCCCCAGAACAGGGGGGCTATGGCTACACCTTC.

The CDR3 is CASSYRGGSIEAFF. In DNA form, the CDR3 reads TGTGCCAGCAGCTACAGGGGAGGTTCCATTGAAGCTTTCTTT. The V call is TRBV7-8, the J call TRBJ1-1, with 7 bases lining up with TRBD1. The CDR3 has 14 amino acids. Trimming cost V 4 bases and J 7 bases; bases outside gene matches: 9. Germline CDR1 is SGHVS and CDR2 is FQNEAQ.

This rearrangement joins TRBV5-1 to TRBJ1-4; D uncertain. Germline-derived CDR1 and CDR2 are SGHRS and YFSETQ. The V and J ends lost 4 bases and 6 bases respectively, with 13 bases between them. The CDR3 sequence is 14 residues long. The CDR3 loop reads CASSRLMEDEKLFF. The CDR3 DNA is TGCGCCAGCAGCCGGCTTATGGAGGATGAAAAACTGTTTTTT.

The V and J genes are TRBV19 and TRBJ2-2; D might be TRBD2 (6 bases). The length of the CDR3 is 15 residues. Germline CDR1 and CDR2: LNHDA and SQIVND (reference sequence). V was shortened by 3 bases and J by 6 bases, with 14 bases between the two germline ends. In DNA form, the CDR3 reads TGTGCCAGTAGTATTCCAGGTTGGAGGGCCGGGGAGCTGTTTTTT. It translates to CASSIPGWRAGELFF.

The chain carries TRBV7-8 and TRBJ2-7; maybe TRBD1 (6 bases). CDR1 and CDR2 (germline): SGHVS, FQNEAQ. The CDR3 spans 14 residues. Trimming stripped 3 bases from V and 1 base from J, with 10 bases between. The CDR3 loop is CASSLKGVSYEQYF. CDR3 bases: TGTGCCAGCAGCTTGAAGGGGGTATCCTACGAGCAGTACTTC.

This clone was detected once. The rearrangement links TRBV27 to TRBJ2-7; the D is unclear. Trimming pared 0 bases from V and 5 bases from J, leaving 11 bases between. Germline values: CDR1 MNHEY, CDR2 SMNVEV (reference sequence). The length of the CDR3 is 14 residues. The CDR3 sequence is CASSLSTLGNEQYF. The CDR3 DNA follows: TGTGCCAGCAGTTTATCGACCCTAGGTAACGAGCAGTACTTC.

The rearrangement links TRBV29-1 to TRBJ2-5, with D perhaps matching TRBD2 (6 bases). The CDR3 is made up of 13 amino acids. From germline, CDR1 is SQVTM and CDR2 ANQGSEA. V lost 4 bases to trimming and J lost 1 base, with 10 bases between them. CDR3 sequence reads: CSVVWGVQETQYF. The CDR3 coding sequence is TGCAGCGTTGTTTGGGGGGTCCAAGAGACCCAGTACTTC. The whole variable domain, filled in from reference TRBV29-1 and TRBJ2-5, reads SAVISQKPSRDICQRGTSLTIQCQVDSQVTMMFWYRQQPGQSLTLIATANQGSEATYESGFVIDKFPISRPNLTFSTLTVSNMSPEDSSIYLCSVVWGVQETQYFGPGTRLLVL.

This rearrangement joins TRBV28 to TRBJ2-2; possible D gene TRBD1, 6 bases. The ends were cut back, 6 bases at V and 5 bases at J, with 16 bases in the middle. The CDR3 length is 15 residues. In germline, CDR1 is MDHEN, CDR2 SYDVKM. Here the CDR3 reads CASRGVTGRTGELFF. The DNA for the CDR3 is TGTGCCAGCAGGGGGGTTACAGGGCGAACCGGGGAGCTGTTTTTT.

This chain connects TRBV4-1 to TRBJ2-1, with D maybe TRBD2 (5 bases). Germline-derived CDR1 and CDR2 are MGHRA and YSYEKL. CDR3 length: 18 amino acids. V lost 1 base and J lost 0, with 16 bases in between. The CDR3 reads CASSQASGAVSSYNEQFF. The CDR3 bases are TGCGCCAGCAGCCAAGCATCTGGAGCGGTGAGCTCCTACAATGAGCAGTTCTTC.

The CDR3 sequence: CASSLRGPHEQYF. The CDR3 nucleotides read TGCGCCAGCAGCCTAAGGGGGCCCCACGAGCAGTACTTC. The genes are TRBV5-1 and TRBJ2-7; 7 nucleotides line up with TRBD1. This CDR3 has 13 residues. Trimming took 4 bases from V and 5 from J; bases not matched to a gene: 6. CDR1 and CDR2 (germline): SGHRS, YFSETQ. Based on the CDR3 plus reference TRBV5-1 and TRBJ2-7, the full variable domain is KAGVTQTPRYLIKTRGQQVTLSCSPISGHRSVSWYQQTPGQGLQFLFEYFSETQRNKGNFPGRFSGRQFSNSRSEMNVSTLELGDSALYLCASSLRGPHEQYFGPGTRLTVT.

This chain joins TRBV5-1 and TRBJ2-7; D tentatively fits TRBD1 or TRBD2 (6 bases each). The CDR3 runs to 18 residues. Germline values: CDR1 SGHRS, CDR2 YFSETQ. V shed 3 bases and J shed 0 bases, with 22 bases lying between them. The CDR3 sequence is CASSSLPSAQGLSYEQYF. CDR3 nucleotides: TGCGCCAGCAGCTCCCTACCGTCCGCACAGGGACTCTCCTACGAGCAGTACTTC. The full variable domain, in which reference TRBV5-1 and TRBJ2-7 provide the parts outside the CDR3, is KAGVTQTPRYLIKTRGQQVTLSCSPISGHRSVSWYQQTPGQGLQFLFEYFSETQRNKGNFPGRFSGRQFSNSRSEMNVSTLELGDSALYLCASSSLPSAQGLSYEQYFGPGTRLTVT.

To note about this clone: The sample contains more than one DNA sequence encoding this CDR3. The CDR3 DNA reads as TGTGCCAGCAGCTTGAGACTAGCGGTGAACACCGGGGAGCTGTTTTTT. Translating gives CASSLRLAVNTGELFF. The chain recombines TRBV7-6 with TRBJ2-2; TRBD2 matches 9 bases. CDR1 SGHVS and CDR2 FNYEAQ come from the germline V gene. Trimming took 3 bases from V and 1 from J; bases not matched to a gene: 3. The CDR3 sequence is 16 residues long. Filled out from reference TRBV7-6 and TRBJ2-2, the complete variable domain reads GAGVSQSPRYKVTKRGQDVALRCDPISGHVSLYWYRQALGQGPEFLTYFNYEAQQDKSGLPNDRFSAERPEGSISTLTIQRTEQRDSAMYRCASSLRLAVNTGELFFGEGSRLTVL.

The CDR3 DNA sequence: TGTGCCAGCAGCCCCATCAAGGACACCACCTCCTACGAGCAGTACTTC. Amino acids: CASSPIKDTTSYEQYF. The chain is built from TRBV7-9 and TRBJ2-7; D is possibly TRBD1 (5 bases). Germline V gene data show CDR1 as SEHNR and CDR2 as FQNEAQ (reference sequence). The CDR3 consists of 16 residues. Trimming removed 5 bases from V and 0 bases from J, with 17 bases in between. The complete variable domain, with remaining parts taken from reference TRBV7-9 and TRBJ2-7, reads DTGVSQNPRHKITKRGQNVTFRCDPISEHNRLYWYRQTLGQGPEFLTYFQNEAQLEKSRLLSDRFSAERPKGSFSTLEIQRTEQGDSAMYLCASSPIKDTTSYEQYFGPGTRLTVT.

J is TRBJ2-2 and V is TRBV29-1, with TRBD2 as a possible D gene (5 bases). Germline assignment: CDR1 SQVTM and CDR2 ANQGSEA. The CDR3 is 15 amino acids. V was pared by 3 bases and J by 3 bases, with 14 bases between. This chain's CDR3 is CSVEGRPGYTGELFF. The CDR3 DNA reads TGCAGCGTTGAGGGTCGACCGGGGTACACCGGGGAGCTGTTTTTT.